A selection of T cell receptor beta chains follows, all from one sample in a study of Graves' ophthalmopathy and Graves' hyperthyroidism. MiXCR, run by TCRdb on the multiplex PCR reads, gives a single entry per CDR3 protein. The sample has about 700,000 distinct CDR3 sequences, 35% to 50% seen once. The sample comprised peripheral blood. The receptors were gathered from an adult man with Graves' ophthalmopathy. Each CDR3 is given with its conserved first and last residue. The D gene is left open where the match is weak. Rows give clone size only sometimes, using once, few, many, or a class for an expanded clone.

TRBD1,TRBJ1-2,TRBV7-6,many,CASSSSGGYGYTF,TGTGCCAGCAGCTCCTCAGGGGGTTATGGCTACACCTTC
NA,TRBJ1-5,TRBV2,few,CASSGGYSFDVAQHF,TGTGCCAGCAGTGGAGGGTATAGTTTTGATGTCGCCCAGCATTTT
TRBD2,TRBJ2-2,TRBV7-9,NA,CASSVGLAGAGELFF,TGTGCCAGCAGCGTCGGACTAGCGGGAGCCGGGGAGCTGTTTTTT
NA,TRBJ1-5,TRBV24-1,few,CASSEAGTIMNQPQHF,TGTGCCAGCAGTGAAGCCGGGACCATAATGAATCAGCCCCAGCATTTT
NA,TRBJ2-5,TRBV7-9,many,CASSLQAQTQYF,TGTGCCAGCAGCTTACAGGCTCAGACCCAGTACTTC
NA,TRBJ2-5,TRBV29-1,NA,CSATPGAVLEETQYF,TGCAGTGCTACCCCTGGGGCGGTCCTTGAAGAGACCCAGTACTTC
NA,TRBJ1-5,TRBV20-1,few,CSASMGAKDQPQHF,TGCAGTGCCAGCATGGGGGCAAAAGATCAGCCCCAGCATTTT
NA,TRBJ2-5,TRBV5-1,many,CASSRAQEAETQYF,TGCGCCAGCAGCCGGGCACAGGAGGCGGAGACCCAGTACTTC
NA,TRBJ2-7,TRBV20-1,many,CSARDTYRHEQYF,TGCAGTGCTAGAGACACATACCGTCACGAGCAGTACTTC
NA,TRBJ2-6,TRBV29-1,many,CSVVISGANVLTF,TGCAGCGTTGTTATCTCTGGGGCCAACGTCCTGACTTTC
NA,TRBJ1-6,TRBV12-3/TRBV12-4,NA,CASSLEQTNSPLHF,TGTGCCAGCAGTTTAGAACAGACAAATTCACCCCTCCACTTT
TRBD2,TRBJ2-2,TRBV20-1,NA,CSARLAGNTGELFF,TGCAGTGCTAGACTAGCGGGGAACACCGGGGAGCTGTTTTTT
NA,TRBJ2-5,TRBV7-8,many,CASSLVPGEETQYF,TGTGCCAGCAGCTTAGTTCCGGGAGAGGAGACCCAGTACTTC
NA,TRBJ2-2,TRBV25-1,NA,CASSLSPGNSNTGELFF,TGCGCCAGCAGCTTGTCCCCAGGGAACTCGAACACCGGGGAGCTGTTTTTT
NA,TRBJ1-4,TRBV7-2,many,CASSLAGSGEKLFF,TGTGCCAGCAGCTTAGCAGGGAGTGGTGAAAAACTGTTTTTT
NA,TRBJ2-7,TRBV2,few,CASRAARMVSYEQYF,TGTGCCAGCAGAGCGGCCCGTATGGTGTCCTACGAGCAGTACTTC
NA,TRBJ1-6,TRBV10-3,NA,CAISAGDDNSPLHF,TGTGCCATCAGTGCAGGGGACGACAATTCACCCCTCCACTTT
TRBD2,TRBJ2-5,TRBV20-1,many,CSARTTGLAAETQYF,TGCAGTGCGCGCACCACGGGACTAGCGGCAGAGACCCAGTACTTC
NA,TRBJ2-3,TRBV7-9,NA,CASSRGDLTDTQYF,TGTGCCAGCAGCCGAGGGGATCTCACAGATACGCAGTATTTT
NA,TRBJ1-6,TRBV29-1,NA,CSVRTSGGLVHF,TGCAGCGTCCGGACTAGCGGGGGTTTGGTCCACTTT
NA,TRBJ1-2,TRBV11-2,NA,CASSLDQGYGYTF,TGTGCCAGCAGCTTAGATCAGGGGTATGGCTACACCTTC
TRBD1,TRBJ1-3,TRBV5-1,NA,CASSLTGGYGNTIYF,TGCGCCAGCAGCTTGACAGGGGGCTATGGAAACACCATATATTTT
NA,TRBJ1-1,TRBV7-9,many,CASSQWTAENTEAFF,TGTGCCAGCAGCCAATGGACAGCAGAGAACACTGAAGCTTTCTTT
NA,TRBJ1-4,TRBV2,NA,CASSVGRDEKLFF,TGTGCCAGCAGTGTGGGCAGGGACGAAAAACTGTTTTTT
NA,TRBJ2-5,TRBV9,many,CASSVAETQYF,TGTGCCAGCAGCGTAGCAGAGACCCAGTACTTC
TRBD1,TRBJ1-2,TRBV2,many,CASSAGQDGSPMNYGYTF,TGTGCCAGCAGTGCAGGACAGGACGGAAGTCCTATGAACTATGGCTACACCTTC
NA,TRBJ2-2,TRBV10-3,few,CAINGIGARNTGELFF,TGTGCCATCAATGGCATAGGGGCCAGGAACACCGGGGAGCTGTTTTTT
NA,TRBJ1-4,TRBV20-1,NA,CSARDRGVNEKLFF,TGCAGTGCTAGAGATCGAGGGGTAAATGAAAAACTGTTTTTT
TRBD1,TRBJ2-7,TRBV15,NA,CATSKRRDRGSEQYF,TGTGCCACCAGCAAGAGACGGGACAGGGGATCGGAGCAGTACTTC
NA,TRBJ2-5,TRBV2,NA,CAWSVSGGGTETQYF,TGTGCCTGGAGTGTTTCCGGGGGTGGGACAGAGACCCAGTACTTC
TRBD1,TRBJ1-2,TRBV2,NA,CASSPRTGSDYTF,TGTGCCAGCAGCCCGAGGACAGGGTCTGACTACACCTTC
NA,TRBJ1-1,TRBV10-3,NA,CAIRAGATGLVEAFF,TGTGCCATCAGGGCAGGAGCTACAGGATTGGTTGAAGCTTTCTTT
TRBD1,TRBJ1-6,TRBV6-2/TRBV6-3,few,CASSRGTEGDSPLHF,TGTGCCAGCAGTCGCGGGACAGAGGGGGATTCACCCCTCCACTTT
NA,TRBJ1-2,TRBV7-2,few,CASSSGTLGGYTF,TGTGCCAGCAGTTCCGGGACACTTGGGGGCTACACCTTC
NA,TRBJ2-7,TRBV2,many,CASSVGVPYEQYF,TGTGCCAGCAGTGTCGGGGTCCCCTACGAGCAGTACTTC
NA,TRBJ1-5,TRBV7-9,NA,CASSPTQVWGGQLQHF,TGTGCCAGCAGCCCAACCCAGGTATGGGGCGGTCAGCTCCAGCATTTT
NA,TRBJ2-5,TRBV6-5,few,CATQYQRYQETQYF,TGTGCCACTCAATATCAGCGGTACCAAGAGACCCAGTACTTC